Below, 8 T cell receptor beta chains from the same sample are listed, as sequenced in a study of vaccination and CD4 T cells after COVID-19. Their antigens are not known. Treatment denoted: approximately 11-day PBMC culture with coronavirus spike peptide pools or control peptides (ViraFEST assay). With the Oncomine TCR Beta short-read assay, DNA from cultured CD4+ T cells was sequenced. TCRdb passed the PCR reads through MiXCR, listing each CDR3 protein once. The sample consists of 20,000 to 25,000 distinct CDR3 sequences, 35% to 40% of them appearing once. The sequencing here drew on CD4+ T cells from blood, cultured in vitro, taken before SARS-CoV-2 vaccination. The receptor source for this set is a human donor who had recovered from COVID-19.

This clonotype is medium-sized (0.01 to 0.1%) by share. The chain couples TRBV20-1 to TRBJ1-1, with D perhaps matching TRBD1 (5 bases). CDR1 DFQATT and CDR2 SNEGSKA come from the germline V gene (reference sequence). Trimming stripped 3 bases from V and 4 bases from J, with 15 bases between. The CDR3 consists of 14 residues. CDR3 DNA: TGCAGTGCTAGGAACAGGCCCTCTTCCACTGAAGCTTTCTTT. The encoded protein is CSARNRPSSTEAFF.

The chain employs TRBV7-9 and TRBJ1-1, with D possibly TRBD1 on 6 matching bases. The CDR3 covers 15 residues. Germline V gene lookup returns CDR1 SEHNR and CDR2 FQNEAQ (reference sequence). V dropped 4 bases and J dropped 4 bases, with 16 bases sitting between them. CDR3 nucleotides: TGTGCCAGCAGCTCCATGTGGAGGGGGGGCACTGAAGCTTTCTTT. It encodes CASSSMWRGGTEAFF. The whole variable domain, filled in from reference TRBV7-9 and TRBJ1-1, reads DTGVSQNPRHKITKRGQNVTFRCDPISEHNRLYWYRQTLGQGPEFLTYFQNEAQLEKSRLLSDRFSAERPKGSFSTLEIQRTEQGDSAMYLCASSSMWRGGTEAFFGQGTRLTVV.

V is TRBV2 and J is TRBJ2-3; a weak D match, TRBD2 (7 bases). The ends were cut back, 2 bases at V and 4 bases at J, with 10 bases in the middle. The germline V gene encodes CDR1 SNHLY and CDR2 FYNNEI. This CDR3 is built from 14 residues. Here the CDR3 reads CASSERGGADTQYF. CDR3 DNA sequence: TGTGCCAGCAGTGAAAGGGGGGGGGCAGATACGCAGTATTTT.

This clonotype has only a few counts. J is TRBJ2-3 and V is TRBV20-1; TRBD2 is a possible D gene (5 bases). The CDR3 has 14 amino acids. Trimming pared 3 bases from V and 3 bases from J, leaving 13 bases between. Germline V gene lookup returns CDR1 DFQATT and CDR2 SNEGSKA (reference sequence). The CDR3 sequence: CSASDSVLTDTQYF. CDR3 coding DNA: TGCAGTGCTAGTGATAGCGTGTTAACAGATACGCAGTATTTT.

V is TRBV2 and J is TRBJ1-2; tentative D call: TRBD1 (6 bases). The CDR3 length is 13 residues. In germline, CDR1 is SNHLY, CDR2 FYNNEI. V lost 3 bases and J 8 bases, leaving 13 bases between the germline ends. CDR3 in DNA: TGTGCCAGCAGTGACGGGGGGGCGCGCGGCTACACCTTC. It codes for CASSDGGARGYTF. The variable domain in full, completed from reference TRBV2 and TRBJ1-2, reads EPEVTQTPSHQVTQMGQEVILRCVPISNHLYFYWYRQILGQKVEFLVSFYNNEISEKSEIFDDQFSVERPDGSNFTLKIRSTKLEDSAMYFCASSDGGARGYTFGSGTRLTVV.

This clonotype was observed a handful of times. The V and J genes are TRBV7-2 and TRBJ2-5, with TRBD2 matching 8 bases. This CDR3 comprises 16 residues. V shed 5 bases, J shed 2 bases, and the junction held 10 bases outside the gene matches. Germline-derived CDR1 and CDR2 are SGHTA and FQGNSA. The CDR3 spells CASSRNPGGAQETQYF. The CDR3 DNA reads as TGTGCCAGCAGCCGGAACCCCGGGGGGGCTCAAGAGACCCAGTACTTC. The full variable domain, its missing parts supplied by reference TRBV7-2 and TRBJ2-5, is GAGVSQSPSNKVTEKGKDVELRCDPISGHTALYWYRQSLGQGLEFLIYFQGNSAPDKSGLPSDRFSAERTGGSVSTLTIQRTQQEDSAVYLCASSRNPGGAQETQYFGPGTRLLVL.

A few counts support this clonotype. The chain carries TRBV20-1 and TRBJ2-1; 14 bases agree with TRBD2. CDR1 is DFQATT and CDR2 is SNEGSKA in the germline V gene (reference sequence). CDR3 length equals 14 residues. J was trimmed by 7 bases and V by 5 bases; bases with no gene match: 4. The CDR3 is CSALGLAGANEQFF. DNA for the CDR3: TGCAGTGCTCTGGGACTAGCGGGAGCGAATGAGCAGTTCTTC.

This clonotype has just a few counts. The chain has TRBV15 and TRBJ1-5; D is unclear. Between the trimmed V and J ends, which lost 1 base and 1 base, there was a span of 8 bases. Per germline, CDR1 LNHNV and CDR2 YYDKDF (reference sequence). The CDR3 extends over 15 amino acids. CDR3 loop: CATSRGGFSNQPQHF. The CDR3 DNA is TGTGCCACCAGCAGAGGAGGGTTCAGCAATCAGCCCCAGCATTTT.